This T cell receptor (beta chain) derives from a study of blood T cell repertoires in COVID-19. This clone turned up a few times. Trimming removed 2 bases from V and 7 bases from J; junction bases left unmatched: 9. Germline V gene sequence: CDR1 MNHEY, CDR2 SMNVEV (reference sequence). The CDR3 consists of 17 residues. Original processing methods: Reference gene primer amplification gave nucleated cell count estimates. Here immunoSEQ multiplex PCR was the method, and the copy in TCRdb shows in-frame clones only, minus some. That table furnishes V, J and clone size, whereas the DNA furnished D and trimming. The table records 150,000 or so clones, around 80% of them present only once.

Sequencing was performed on peripheral blood. The source is a woman aged 80 or over with active or convalescent COVID-19. The rearrangement joins TRBV27 to TRBJ2-7; 15 positions match TRBD2. Written as DNA, the CDR3 is TGTGCCAGCAGTTTACCCGGACTAGCGGGGGGGCCGCGAGAGCAGTACTTC. This sequence encodes CASSLPGLAGGPREQYF.